Below are 9 T cell receptor beta chains sequenced from a single sample in a study of cytomegalovirus exposure and HLA in healthy donors. Primers: 60 Vbeta forward and 13 Jbeta reverse. Sequenced by immunoSEQ multiplex PCR; TCRdb stores in-frame clones only, minus some. Of approximately 150,000 clones listed, 81% are singletons. The source material was PBMCs. These receptors were obtained from a young woman in good health and CMV-seropositive.

This chain joins TRBV15 and TRBJ2-1; TRBD2 might be the D (5 bases). The CDR3 sequence is 16 residues long. V was pared by 1 base and J by 2 bases, with 12 bases between. Germline V gene data show CDR1 as LNHNV and CDR2 as YYDKDF (reference sequence). For the CDR3, the DNA is TGTGCCACCAGCAGAGCGGATAACGGGGCCTACAATGAGCAGTTCTTC. The encoded protein is CATSRADNGAYNEQFF.

This clone was detected once. This rearrangement joins TRBV15 to TRBJ1-5, with D unresolved. Trimming pared 0 bases from V and 0 bases from J, leaving 6 bases between. Per the germline V gene, CDR1 is LNHNV and CDR2 is YYDKDF (reference sequence). This CDR3 region has 15 residues. The CDR3 DNA reads TGTGCCACCAGCAGAGATAAATATAGCAATCAGCCCCAGCATTTT. As protein: CATSRDKYSNQPQHF.

The genes are TRBV10-3 and TRBJ2-3; weak D call: TRBD2 (5 bases). Germline CDR1 is ENHRY and CDR2 is SYGVKD. This CDR3 has 13 residues. Between the trimmed V and J ends, which lost 4 bases and 3 bases, there was a span of 8 bases. For the CDR3, the DNA is TGTGCCATCAGTGTAGGGAGAACAGATACGCAGTATTTT. It translates to CAISVGRTDTQYF.

To note about this clone: The germline gene is not matched at one end of the junction; a read error may be the cause. V gene TRBV4-2 combines with J gene TRBJ2-5, with 7 bases aligning to TRBD2. CDR1 and CDR2 from the germline V gene are LGHNA and YNFKEQ. The length of the CDR3 is 15 residues. The chain's CDR3 is CASSPGAGEQETRYF. CDR3 in DNA: TGTGCCAGCAGCCCCGGGGCGGGGGAGCAAGAGACCCGGTACTTC.

As for this clone: The sample holds other DNA sequences that translate to the same CDR3. This rearrangement joins TRBV4-1 to TRBJ1-2; 12 nucleotides align to TRBD1. There are 16 residues in the CDR3. The ends lost 3 bases at V and 2 bases at J; junction bases unmatched: 4. Germline V gene data show CDR1 as MGHRA and CDR2 as YSYEKL. The CDR3 here is CASSHPGQGANYGYTF. As DNA, the CDR3 is TGCGCCAGCAGCCATCCGGGACAGGGGGCAAACTATGGCTACACCTTC.

The rearrangement uses TRBV7-2 and TRBJ2-5, with a tentative D call TRBD1 (7 bases). The V end was cut by 1 base, the J end by 4 bases, with 16 bases between. Germline CDR1 SGHTA, CDR2 FQGNSA. This CDR3 spans 16 amino acids. DNA for the CDR3: TGTGCCAGCAGCTTAGTCTCGGCAGGGGGGCGAGAGACCCAGTACTTC. Protein product: CASSLVSAGGRETQYF.

J is TRBJ2-6 and V is TRBV5-4, with TRBD1 as a possible D gene (5 bases). With 0 bases removed from V and 4 bases from J, the gap between germline ends came to 11 bases. This CDR3 has 16 residues. Germline V gene sequence: CDR1 SGHNT, CDR2 YYREEE (reference sequence). The CDR3 reads CASSLAGARGANVLTF. The CDR3 DNA reads TGTGCCAGCAGCTTGGCTGGGGCCCGGGGGGCCAACGTCCTGACTTTC.

The chain is built from TRBV13 and TRBJ1-6; D may be TRBD1 (5 bases). Trimming removed 7 bases from V and 6 bases from J, with 10 bases in between. The germline V gene has CDR1 PRHDT and CDR2 FYEKMQ (reference sequence). The CDR3 is 13 residues long. The CDR3 DNA is TGTGCCAGCAACGCGGGGCTTAATTCACCCCTCCACTTT. Its protein product is CASNAGLNSPLHF.

V gene TRBV9 combines with J gene TRBJ1-2; 12 nucleotides line up with TRBD1. This CDR3 contains 15 residues. The ends lost 4 bases at V and 3 bases at J; junction bases unmatched: 4. CDR1 and CDR2 from the germline V gene are SGDLS and YYNGEE. CDR3 DNA: TGTGCCAGCAGCCCCGGGACAGGGGGCGACTATGGCTACACCTTC. It encodes CASSPGTGGDYGYTF.